The entry below gives a single T cell receptor (beta chain) sequence along with its context. The antigen remains undetermined. This sample stems from a study of early T cells in non-severe SARS-CoV-2 infection. Study at large: Alpha and beta chains were unpaired, from unsorted whole-blood bulk RNA. Study findings and constraints: Private and CD4 specificities were missed by VDJdb matching, which favored anti-spike CD8 responses.

V dropped 0 bases and J dropped 1 base, with 9 bases sitting between them. Germline CDR1 and CDR2: SGHVS and FNYEAQ. The length of the CDR3 is 16 residues. Attachment of unique molecular identifiers was made to individual cDNA molecules. TCRdb analysed the 5' RACE reads with MiXCR anew, one entry per CDR3 protein. The table includes some 49,000 distinct CDR3 sequences, roughly 8.2% detected once. J is TRBJ2-2 and V is TRBV7-6, with D tentatively TRBD1 (6 bases). Sequencing input: whole blood. This TCR derives from an adult who was a healthcare worker with PCR-confirmed SARS-CoV-2 infection or an uninfected control (not recorded which). The CDR3 spells CASSLAHRENTGELFF. The CDR3 region has the DNA TGTGCCAGCAGCTTAGCCCACAGGGAGAACACCGGGGAGCTGTTTTTT.